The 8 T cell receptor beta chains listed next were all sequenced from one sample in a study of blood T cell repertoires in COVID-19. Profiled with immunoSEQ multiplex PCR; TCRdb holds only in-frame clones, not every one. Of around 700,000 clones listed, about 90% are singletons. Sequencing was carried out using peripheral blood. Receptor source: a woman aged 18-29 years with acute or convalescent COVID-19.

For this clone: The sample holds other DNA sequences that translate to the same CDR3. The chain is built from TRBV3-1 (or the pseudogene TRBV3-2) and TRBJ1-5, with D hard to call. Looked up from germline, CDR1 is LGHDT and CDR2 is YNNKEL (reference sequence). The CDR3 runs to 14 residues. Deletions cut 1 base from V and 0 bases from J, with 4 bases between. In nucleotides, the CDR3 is TGTGCCAGCAGCCAAGCGGGTAGCAATCAGCCCCAGCATTTT. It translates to CASSQAGSNQPQHF.

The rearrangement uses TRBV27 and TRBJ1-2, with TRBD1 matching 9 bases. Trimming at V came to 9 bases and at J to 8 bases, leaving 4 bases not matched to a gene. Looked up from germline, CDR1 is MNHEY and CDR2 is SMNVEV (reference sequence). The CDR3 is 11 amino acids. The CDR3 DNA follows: TGTGCCAGTACAGGGGGCGCAGGCTACACCTTC. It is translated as CASTGGAGYTF.

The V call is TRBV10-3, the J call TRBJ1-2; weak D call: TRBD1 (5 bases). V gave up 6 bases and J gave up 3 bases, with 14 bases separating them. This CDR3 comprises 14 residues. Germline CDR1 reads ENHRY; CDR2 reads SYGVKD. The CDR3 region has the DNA TGTGCCATCAGGGGCACAGCCAGGGACTATGGCTACACCTTC. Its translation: CAIRGTARDYGYTF.

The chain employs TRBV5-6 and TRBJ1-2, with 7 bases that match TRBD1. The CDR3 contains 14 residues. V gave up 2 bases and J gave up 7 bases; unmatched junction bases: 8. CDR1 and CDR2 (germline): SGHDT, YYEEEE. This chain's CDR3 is CASSFGDRAGGYTF. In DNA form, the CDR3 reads TGTGCCAGCAGCTTTGGAGACAGGGCTGGTGGCTACACCTTC.

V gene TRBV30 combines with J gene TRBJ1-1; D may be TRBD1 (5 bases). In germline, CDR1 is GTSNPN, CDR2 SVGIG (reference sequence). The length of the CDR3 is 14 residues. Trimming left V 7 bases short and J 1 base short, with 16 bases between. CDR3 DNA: TGTGCCTTGGGTATTGGACATCAGAACACTGAAGCTTTCTTT. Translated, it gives CALGIGHQNTEAFF.

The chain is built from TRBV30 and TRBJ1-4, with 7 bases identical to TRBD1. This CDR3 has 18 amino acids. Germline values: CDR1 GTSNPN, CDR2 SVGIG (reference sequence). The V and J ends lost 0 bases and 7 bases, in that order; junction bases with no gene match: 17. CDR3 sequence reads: CAWSVDPFKTGWREKLFF. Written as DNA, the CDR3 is TGTGCCTGGAGTGTAGACCCCTTCAAGACAGGGTGGCGTGAAAAACTGTTTTTT.

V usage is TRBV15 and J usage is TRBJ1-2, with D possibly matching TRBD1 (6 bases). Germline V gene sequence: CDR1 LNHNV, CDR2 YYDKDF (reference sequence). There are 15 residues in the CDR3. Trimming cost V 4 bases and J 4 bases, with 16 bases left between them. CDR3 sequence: CATSTWTVFGYGYTF. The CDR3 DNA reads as TGTGCCACCAGCACCTGGACAGTTTTTGGCTATGGCTACACCTTC.

The CDR3 nucleotides are TGCGCCAGCAGCCCCTACCCCGGACAGCCAGAGACCCAGTACTTC. The encoded protein is CASSPYPGQPETQYF. V and J are TRBV5-1 and TRBJ2-5; possible D gene TRBD1, 6 bases. The CDR3 covers 15 residues. The germline V gene has CDR1 SGHRS and CDR2 YFSETQ. Trimming left V 4 bases short and J 4 bases short, with 17 bases between.